A single TCR beta chain is shown here with its context. Its antigen is undetermined. This entry belongs to a study of cytomegalovirus exposure and HLA in healthy donors. The trim removed 7 bases at V and 0 bases at J, leaving 2 bases unmatched. The CDR3 is 13 residues long. Germline lookup yields CDR1 SEHNR and CDR2 FQNEAQ (reference sequence). PCR used 60 Vbeta primers and 13 Jbeta primers. Generated by immunoSEQ multiplex PCR, the TCRdb table keeps only in-frame clones and is missing some. The repertoire includes 65,000 to 100,000 clones, 60% to 80% of them detected once, and about 6% sits in the top ten. Broader study findings: In a later analysis, CMV-associated beta chains were mostly HLA-associated, it appeared.

Material for sequencing was PBMCs. The receptor was isolated from a female donor in good health and CMV-seronegative. The J gene is TRBJ1-1, the V gene TRBV7-9; 7 positions agree with TRBD1. The chain's CDR3 is CASTGQMNTEAFF. The DNA of the CDR3 is TGTGCCAGCACGGGACAGATGAACACTGAAGCTTTCTTT.